One and the same sample provided the 11 T cell receptor beta chains below, sequenced in a study of OX40 agonist ivuxolimab in advanced cancers. Preparation of the library involved the immunoSEQ multiplex PCR assay. TCRdb obtained this table from immuneACCESS and retained in-frame rearrangements with V and J assigned. These tables miss some clones; where compared with another copy, unresolved V genes account for less than half of the shortfall, and the remainder is unexplained. This sample has 35,000 to 45,000 clones in its table, and around 90% of those were observed once. The ten largest clones capture more than 15% of the sample. The sample here was CD4+ or CD8+ T cells sorted from blood, taken in a trial of the OX40 agonist ivuxolimab. These TCRs come from an adult with an advanced solid tumor such as melanoma, head and neck, liver or kidney cancer.

In regard to this clone: Other DNA sequences in the sample encode the same CDR3. V is TRBV6-5 and J is TRBJ2-3; 7 bases agree with TRBD2. The CDR3 covers 14 residues. With V trimmed by 2 bases and J by 3 bases, 2 bases remained unmatched. Looked up from germline, CDR1 is MNHEY and CDR2 is SVGAGI. The CDR3 region is CASSYGGGTDTQYF. The CDR3 DNA follows: TGTGCCAGCAGTTACGGGGGGGGTACAGATACGCAGTATTTT.

The chain carries TRBV11-2 and TRBJ2-7; D is perhaps TRBD2 (5 bases). This CDR3 region has 15 residues. The V end was cut by 3 bases, the J end by 2 bases, with 14 bases between. The germline V gene has CDR1 SGHAT and CDR2 FQNNGV. In DNA form, the CDR3 reads TGTGCCAGCAGCTTCCCGGGAAGGCTTGCCTACGAGCAGTACTTC. Translated, it gives CASSFPGRLAYEQYF.

The sample holds a few counts of this clone. The rearrangement links TRBV9 to TRBJ2-3; D is unclear. V was pared by 2 bases and J by 2 bases, with 15 bases between. CDR3 length: 16 amino acids. In germline, CDR1 is SGDLS, CDR2 YYNGEE. CDR3 loop: CASSVARSSITDTQYF. CDR3 bases: TGTGCCAGCAGCGTCGCTAGATCCTCGATCACAGATACGCAGTATTTT.

V usage is TRBV11-2 and J usage is TRBJ2-3; D is unclear. CDR3 length: 14 residues. Germline V gene data show CDR1 as SGHAT and CDR2 as FQNNGV. With 7 bases removed from V and 2 bases from J, the gap between germline ends came to 13 bases. CDR3 residues: CASTPRPATDTQYF. CDR3 nucleotide sequence: TGTGCCAGCACCCCAAGGCCGGCCACAGATACGCAGTATTTT.

In this sample, this clone turned up a few times. The genes are TRBV4-2 and TRBJ1-2, with TRBD1 as a possible D gene (5 bases). Germline V gene lookup returns CDR1 LGHNA and CDR2 YNFKEQ. The CDR3 runs 14 residues. V lost 0 bases and J 3 bases, leaving 8 bases between the germline ends. CDR3 protein: CASSQERDDYGYTF. CDR3 DNA: TGTGCCAGCAGCCAAGAGCGGGACGACTATGGCTACACCTTC.

The V call is TRBV4-1, the J call TRBJ2-1, with 12 bases aligning to TRBD2. CDR3 length: 15 amino acids. CDR1 and CDR2 from the germline V gene are MGHRA and YSYEKL. V gave up 5 bases and J gave up 8 bases; unmatched junction bases: 7. CDR3 residues: CASSTTSGGWDEQFF. Written as DNA, the CDR3 is TGCGCCAGCAGCACAACTAGCGGGGGGTGGGATGAGCAGTTCTTC.

The chain joins TRBV9 to TRBJ1-6; 7 nucleotides match TRBD1. In germline, CDR1 is SGDLS, CDR2 YYNGEE. The CDR3 has 14 amino acids. V lost 4 bases and J lost 10; bases outside the gene matches: 8. The DNA of the CDR3 is TGTGCCAGCAGCCCCGATGGACAGGCCTCACCCCTCCACTTT. This sequence encodes CASSPDGQASPLHF.

The J gene is TRBJ1-6, the V gene TRBV7-9, with TRBD1 as a possible D gene (6 bases). The V gene lost 1 base and the J gene lost 10 bases, with 14 bases spanning the gap. CDR1 and CDR2 (germline): SEHNR, FQNEAQ (reference sequence). The CDR3 has 15 residues. CDR3 bases: TGTGCCAGCAGCTTAGGGTGGGGGGCGCGCTCACCCCTCCACTTT. It yields the protein CASSLGWGARSPLHF.

The chain recombines TRBV30 with TRBJ2-7; D ambiguous. This CDR3 has 12 amino acids. V lost 1 base and J lost 2, with 6 bases in between. The germline CDR1 and CDR2 sequences are GTSNPN and SVGIG (reference sequence). The CDR3: CAWSGNTYEQYF. The DNA of the CDR3 is TGTGCCTGGAGTGGAAACACCTACGAGCAGTACTTC.

This clone is a singleton in its sample. The chain uses TRBV2 and TRBJ1-2; D perhaps matches TRBD1 (6 bases). From germline, CDR1 is SNHLY and CDR2 FYNNEI. V lost 11 bases and J lost 4, with 17 bases in between. The CDR3 is 13 amino acids. In DNA form, the CDR3 reads TGTGCCGGACCAAACAGGGAAATCTATGGCTACACCTTC. This translates into CAGPNREIYGYTF. The complete variable domain, with remaining parts taken from reference TRBV2 and TRBJ1-2, reads EPEVTQTPSHQVTQMGQEVILRCVPISNHLYFYWYRQILGQKVEFLVSFYNNEISEKSEIFDDQFSVERPDGSNFTLKIRSTKLEDSAMYFCAGPNREIYGYTFGSGTRLTVV.

This chain connects TRBV11-2 to TRBJ1-3, with D uncertain. Germline V gives CDR1 SGHAT, CDR2 FQNNGV. CDR3 length: 15 residues. With 2 bases removed from V and 0 bases from J, the gap between germline ends came to 8 bases. This chain's CDR3 is CASSLIKVSGNTIYF. In nucleotides, the CDR3 is TGTGCCAGCAGCTTAATAAAGGTCTCTGGAAACACCATATATTTT.